A single sample gave rise to the 25 T cell receptor beta chains below, sequenced in a study of T cell responses to AZD1222 COVID-19 vaccine. The repertoire was sequenced with immunoSEQ multiplex PCR; TCRdb's copy has only in-frame clones and lacks some. The table has approximately 150,000 clones, 75% to 95% seen once. This material consisted of peripheral blood, taken 28 days after the second AZD1222 dose. The receptors originated from an adult who received the AZD1222 COVID-19 vaccine.

The V gene is TRBV5-1, the J gene TRBJ2-1, with TRBD2 as a possible D gene (5 bases). Between the trimmed V and J ends, which lost 0 bases and 7 bases, there was a span of 17 bases. CDR1 is SGHRS and CDR2 is YFSETQ in the germline V gene. CDR3 size: 16 residues. The CDR3 protein is CASSLESTLTGNEQFF. The CDR3 DNA reads TGCGCCAGCAGCTTGGAAAGCACCCTAACGGGAAATGAGCAGTTCTTC.

The chain joins TRBV19 to TRBJ1-1, with 7 bases fitting TRBD1. Germline CDR1 and CDR2: LNHDA and SQIVND (reference sequence). The CDR3 length is 15 residues. The V gene end was trimmed by 3 bases and the J gene end by 1 base; junction bases not matched to a gene: 5. The CDR3 sequence: CASSMMGQPNTEAFF. CDR3 in DNA: TGTGCCAGTAGTATGATGGGACAGCCGAACACTGAAGCTTTCTTT.

This clone was observed once. The chain employs TRBV6-5 and TRBJ1-1; 8 bases fit TRBD1. The CDR3 extends over 15 amino acids. The trim removed 6 bases at V and 6 bases at J, leaving 12 bases unmatched. Germline lookup yields CDR1 MNHEY and CDR2 SVGAGI. As DNA, the CDR3 is TGTGCCAGCAGCTCCGGACAGGGAGTACTGTCTGAAGCTTTCTTT. Encoded protein: CASSSGQGVLSEAFF.

The CDR3 reads CASKGTAYGYTF. The CDR3 nucleotides are TGTGCCAGCAAAGGGACAGCGTATGGCTACACCTTC. The rearrangement uses TRBV25-1 and TRBJ1-2; 7 nucleotides line up with TRBD1. CDR1 MGHDK and CDR2 SYGVNS come from the germline V gene. V lost 7 bases to trimming and J lost 5 bases; unmatched junction nucleotides: 4. The CDR3 covers 12 residues.

The V gene is TRBV6-5, the J gene TRBJ1-2; D call uncertain. Germline V CDR1 and CDR2: MNHEY, SVGAGI. V was trimmed by 0 bases and J by 0 bases, leaving 5 bases between them. The CDR3 runs 14 residues. The CDR3 here is CASSYSEANYGYTF. The CDR3 DNA follows: TGTGCCAGCAGTTACTCAGAAGCTAACTATGGCTACACCTTC.

The V gene is TRBV12-3 or TRBV12-4, the J gene TRBJ1-1; D is undetermined. This CDR3 is 11 amino acids long. V was pared by 6 bases and J by 11 bases, with 13 bases between. CDR3 nucleotide sequence: TGTGCCAGCAGCCCACTGTTGGAGGCTTTCTTT. As protein: CASSPLLEAFF.

The chain combines TRBV2 with TRBJ1-2; D is unresolved. This CDR3 region has 15 residues. The germline gives CDR1 SNHLY, CDR2 FYNNEI. The germline V and J ends were trimmed by 0 bases and 8 bases, with 16 bases remaining between them. CDR3 region: CASSEALRAGKGYTF. CDR3 nucleotides: TGTGCCAGCAGTGAAGCGCTTAGGGCGGGTAAGGGCTACACCTTC.

V usage is TRBV30 and J usage is TRBJ2-1; a weak D match, TRBD2 (6 bases). CDR3 length: 15 residues. Deletions cut 3 bases from V and 1 base from J, with 13 bases between. In germline, CDR1 is GTSNPN, CDR2 SVGIG (reference sequence). The CDR3 sequence: CAWSFSGKSYNEQFF. Here the CDR3 DNA reads TGTGCCTGGAGCTTTAGCGGAAAATCCTACAATGAGCAGTTCTTC.

The rearrangement links TRBV15 to TRBJ1-3; D perhaps matches TRBD1 (5 bases). The germline CDR1 and CDR2 sequences are LNHNV and YYDKDF (reference sequence). This CDR3 is 16 amino acids long. V gave up 9 bases and J gave up 4 bases, with 22 bases separating them. The CDR3 protein is CATGIGGFTSGNTIYF. The CDR3 nucleotides are TGTGCCACGGGGATCGGGGGATTTACGAGCGGAAACACCATATATTTT.

The chain is built from TRBV6-6 and TRBJ1-1, with 7 bases that match TRBD1. V shed 2 bases and J 5 bases; nucleotides not matched to a gene: 8. This CDR3 has 15 amino acids. Germline V CDR1 and CDR2: MNHNY, SVGAGI (reference sequence). The CDR3 spells CASSYATGAGTEAFF. The CDR3 DNA reads TGTGCCAGCAGTTACGCAACAGGGGCGGGAACTGAAGCTTTCTTT.

The V and J genes are TRBV2 and TRBJ2-7; tentative D call: TRBD2 (5 bases). CDR1 and CDR2 (germline): SNHLY, FYNNEI. This CDR3 spans 11 amino acids. The germline V and J ends were trimmed by 7 bases and 2 bases, with 6 bases remaining between them. CDR3 DNA sequence: TGTGCCAGCACCGGGGCCTACGAGCAGTACTTC. It encodes CASTGAYEQYF.

The chain couples TRBV19 to TRBJ2-7; 8 nucleotides line up with TRBD2. The CDR3 extends over 16 amino acids. Germline V gene data show CDR1 as LNHDA and CDR2 as SQIVND (reference sequence). V trimming: 4 bases; J trimming: 2 bases; junction bases outside the gene matches: 10. For the CDR3, the DNA is TGTGCCAGTAGTACCTTAGGCGCGGGAGGAGCCTACGAGCAGTACTTC. Protein: CASSTLGAGGAYEQYF. The whole variable domain, remainder taken from reference TRBV19 and TRBJ2-7, is DGGITQSPKYLFRKEGQNVTLSCEQNLNHDAMYWYRQDPGQGLRLIYYSQIVNDFQKGDIAEGYSVSREKKESFPLTVTSAQKNPTAFYLCASSTLGAGGAYEQYFGPGTRLTVT.

In its sample, this clone was seen once. The chain links TRBV28 to TRBJ2-3, with 8 bases fitting TRBD2. V was pared by 3 bases and J by 4 bases, with 3 bases of the junction left unmatched. Germline CDR1 and CDR2: MDHEN and SYDVKM. The CDR3 is made up of 14 amino acids. In DNA, the CDR3 is TGTGCCAGCAGTTTTGCGGGAGGAGCAGATACGCAGTATTTT. Translated, it gives CASSFAGGADTQYF.

The chain is built from TRBV6-6 and TRBJ1-2, with 7 bases lining up with TRBD1. J lost 3 bases, V lost 8 bases, and 9 bases had no gene match. In germline, CDR1 is MNHNY, CDR2 SVGAGI (reference sequence). The CDR3 runs to 14 residues. The CDR3 nucleotides are TGTGCCAGCTCTATACTAGGGACAGACTATGGCTACACCTTC. It specifies CASSILGTDYGYTF.

This rearrangement joins TRBV15 to TRBJ1-6; 8 nucleotides agree with TRBD1. V lost 4 bases and J lost 6; bases outside the gene matches: 5. CDR3 size: 15 residues. Germline lookup yields CDR1 LNHNV and CDR2 YYDKDF (reference sequence). Here the CDR3 DNA reads TGTGCCACCAGCAAAAGGACAGGGATTAATTCACCCCTCCACTTT. This translates into CATSKRTGINSPLHF.

V is TRBV3-1 (or the pseudogene TRBV3-2) and J is TRBJ2-5; TRBD1 aligns across 7 bases. Trimming removed 4 bases from V and 5 bases from J; junction bases left unmatched: 7. CDR3 length: 14 amino acids. Germline CDR1 is LGHDT and CDR2 is YNNKEL (reference sequence). CDR3 region: CASSLADRVETQYF. DNA for the CDR3: TGTGCCAGCAGCCTCGCCGACAGGGTTGAGACCCAGTACTTC.

CDR3: CASSGYGDQPNEQFF. CDR3 nucleotides: TGTGCCAGCAGCGGCTATGGAGATCAGCCCAATGAGCAGTTCTTC. V and J are TRBV11-2 and TRBJ2-1, with no clear D. Germline V gives CDR1 SGHAT, CDR2 FQNNGV. With 5 bases removed from V and 6 bases from J, the gap between germline ends came to 17 bases. The CDR3 covers 15 residues.

The chain carries TRBV6-6 and TRBJ2-7, with D perhaps assigned TRBD1 or TRBD2 (6 bases each). V dropped 5 bases and J dropped 0 bases, with 20 bases sitting between them. CDR3 size: 17 residues. CDR1 and CDR2 (germline): MNHNY, SVGAGI (reference sequence). The CDR3 spells CASSPHRGGTSSYEQYF. As DNA, the CDR3 is TGTGCCAGCAGTCCCCACCGGGGCGGGACAAGCTCCTACGAGCAGTACTTC.

The rearrangement uses TRBV27 and TRBJ2-5; 7 nucleotides line up with TRBD1. CDR1 is MNHEY and CDR2 is SMNVEV in the germline V gene (reference sequence). This CDR3 has 15 amino acids. V shed 5 bases and J 5 bases; nucleotides not matched to a gene: 11. For the CDR3, the DNA is TGTGCCAGCAGTCCCTCAGGGGGTACCGGTGAGACCCAGTACTTC. Its protein is CASSPSGGTGETQYF.

Only a few counts were recorded for this clone. The chain uses TRBV19 and TRBJ2-7, with 12 bases that match TRBD1. Per germline, CDR1 LNHDA and CDR2 SQIVND (reference sequence). The V segment lost 5 bases and the J segment 2 bases; nucleotides outside the gene matches: 4. The CDR3 extends over 15 amino acids. This chain's CDR3 is CASSRGTGGPYEQYF. For the CDR3, the DNA is TGTGCCAGTAGTCGGGGGACAGGGGGCCCCTACGAGCAGTACTTC.

The V call is TRBV11-2, the J call TRBJ1-1; TRBD1 agrees at 8 bases. Germline CDR1 reads SGHAT; CDR2 reads FQNNGV. The CDR3 spans 15 residues. Germline trimming cut 3 bases from V and 10 bases from J; bases unmatched to any gene: 13. As DNA, the CDR3 is TGTGCCAGCAGCTTGGGGGCAGGGGGCCTTGTGGGAGCTTTCTTT. Translated, it gives CASSLGAGGLVGAFF.

The chain joins TRBV5-1 to TRBJ1-5; the D is unclear. Trimming took off 4 bases at V and 0 bases at J, with 8 bases between the two ends. This CDR3 comprises 14 residues. Germline assignment: CDR1 SGHRS and CDR2 YFSETQ. CDR3 in DNA: TGCGCCAGCAGCCCCGAAAATAGCAATCAGCCCCAGCATTTT. It encodes CASSPENSNQPQHF.

This sequence joins TRBV29-1 and TRBJ2-3, with 10 bases matching TRBD2. The germline V gene has CDR1 SQVTM and CDR2 ANQGSEA. The CDR3 has 14 amino acids. V lost 3 bases and J lost 3; bases outside the gene matches: 3. CDR3 DNA sequence: TGCAGCGTTGACGGACTAGCGGATACAGATACGCAGTATTTT. Translating it yields CSVDGLADTDTQYF.

The chain uses TRBV27 and TRBJ2-4; D possibly matches TRBD1 or TRBD2 (5 bases each). Trimming shortened V by 4 bases and J by 0 bases, and 13 bases separated the two germline ends. The germline V gene encodes CDR1 MNHEY and CDR2 SMNVEV (reference sequence). This CDR3 comprises 16 residues. CDR3 amino acids: CASSWDAPLAKNIQYF. CDR3 DNA sequence: TGTGCCAGCAGTTGGGACGCTCCACTAGCCAAAAACATTCAGTACTTC.

V gene TRBV19 combines with J gene TRBJ1-1, with a weak D call TRBD1 (5 bases). V shed 7 bases and J shed 1 base, with 16 bases lying between them. CDR1 and CDR2 (germline): LNHDA, SQIVND (reference sequence). The length of the CDR3 is 15 residues. The CDR3 loop reads CASTLSTVENTEAFF. The CDR3 region has the DNA TGTGCCAGTACCCTTTCGACAGTGGAGAACACTGAAGCTTTCTTT.